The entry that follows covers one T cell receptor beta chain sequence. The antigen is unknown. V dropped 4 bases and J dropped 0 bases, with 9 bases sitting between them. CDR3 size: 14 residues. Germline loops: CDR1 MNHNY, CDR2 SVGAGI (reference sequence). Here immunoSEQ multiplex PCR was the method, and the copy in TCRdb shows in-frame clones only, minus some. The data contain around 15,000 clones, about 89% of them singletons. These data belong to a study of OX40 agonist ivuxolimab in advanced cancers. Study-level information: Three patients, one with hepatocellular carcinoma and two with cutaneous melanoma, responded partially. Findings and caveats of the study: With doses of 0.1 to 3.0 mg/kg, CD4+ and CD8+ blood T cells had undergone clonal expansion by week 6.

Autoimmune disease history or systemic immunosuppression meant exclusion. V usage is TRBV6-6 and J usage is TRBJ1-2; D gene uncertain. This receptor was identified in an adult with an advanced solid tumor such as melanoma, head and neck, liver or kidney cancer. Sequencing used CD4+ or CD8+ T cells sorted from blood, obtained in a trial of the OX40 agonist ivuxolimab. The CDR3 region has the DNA TGTGCCAGCAGTTGGGCAGCCACTAACTATGGCTACACCTTC. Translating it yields CASSWAATNYGYTF.